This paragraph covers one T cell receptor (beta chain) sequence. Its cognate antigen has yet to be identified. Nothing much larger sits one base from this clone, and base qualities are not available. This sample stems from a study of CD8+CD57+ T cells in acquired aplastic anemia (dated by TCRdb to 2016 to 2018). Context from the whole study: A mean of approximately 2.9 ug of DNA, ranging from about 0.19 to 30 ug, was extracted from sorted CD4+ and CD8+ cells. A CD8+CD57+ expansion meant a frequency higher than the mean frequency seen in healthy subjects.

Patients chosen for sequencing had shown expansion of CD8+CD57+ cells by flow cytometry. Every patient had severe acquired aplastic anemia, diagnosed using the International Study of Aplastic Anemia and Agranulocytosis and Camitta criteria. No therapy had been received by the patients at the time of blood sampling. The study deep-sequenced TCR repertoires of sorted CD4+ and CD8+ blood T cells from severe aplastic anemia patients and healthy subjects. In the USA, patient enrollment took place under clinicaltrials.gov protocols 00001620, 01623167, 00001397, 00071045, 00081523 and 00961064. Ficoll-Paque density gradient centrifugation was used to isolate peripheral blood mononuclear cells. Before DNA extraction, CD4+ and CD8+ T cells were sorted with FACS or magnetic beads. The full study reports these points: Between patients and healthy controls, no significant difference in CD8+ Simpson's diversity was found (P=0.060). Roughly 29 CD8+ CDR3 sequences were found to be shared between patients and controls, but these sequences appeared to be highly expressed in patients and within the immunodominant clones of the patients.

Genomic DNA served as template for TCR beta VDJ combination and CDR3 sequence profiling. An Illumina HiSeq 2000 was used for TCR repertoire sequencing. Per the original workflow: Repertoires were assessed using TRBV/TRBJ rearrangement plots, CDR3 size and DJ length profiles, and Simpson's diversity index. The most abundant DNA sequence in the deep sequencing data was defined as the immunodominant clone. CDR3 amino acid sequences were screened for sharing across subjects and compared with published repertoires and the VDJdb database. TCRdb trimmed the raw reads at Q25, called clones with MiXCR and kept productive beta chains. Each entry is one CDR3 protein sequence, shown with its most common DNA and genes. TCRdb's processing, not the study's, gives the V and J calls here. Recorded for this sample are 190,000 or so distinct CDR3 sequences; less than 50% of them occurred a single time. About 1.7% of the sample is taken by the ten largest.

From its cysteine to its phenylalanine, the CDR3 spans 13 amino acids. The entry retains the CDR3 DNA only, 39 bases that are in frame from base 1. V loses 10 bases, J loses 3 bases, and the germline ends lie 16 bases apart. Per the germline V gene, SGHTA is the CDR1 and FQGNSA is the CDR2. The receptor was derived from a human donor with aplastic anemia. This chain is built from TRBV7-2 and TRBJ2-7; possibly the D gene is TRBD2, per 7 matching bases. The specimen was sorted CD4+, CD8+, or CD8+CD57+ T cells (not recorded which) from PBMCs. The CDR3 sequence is CAISTGGRYEQYF. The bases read TGTGCCATTTCGACCGGGGGGCGCTACGAGCAGTACTTC.